Listed below are T cell receptor beta chains from one sample, sequenced in a study of shared clonotypes between healthy human individuals. The table came from immunoSEQ multiplex PCR; TCRdb's copy has only in-frame clones and leaves some out. Of some 980,000 clones listed, approximately 76% are singletons. Sequencing was carried out using memory CD4+ T cells sorted from blood. The origin of the receptors is a man between 18 and 29 years old in good health. Each CDR3 is given with its conserved first and last residue. The D gene is left open where the match is weak. For some rows the clone size is stated as once, few or many, or as a class when expanded; others skip it.

d_gene: .; abundance: .; j_gene: TRBJ2-1; v_gene: TRBV4-1; CDR3aa: CASSQVGGRWNEQFF; CDR3nt: TGCGCCAGCAGCCAAGTGGGGGGCCGATGGAATGAGCAGTTCTTC
d_gene: .; abundance: .; j_gene: TRBJ1-1; v_gene: TRBV6-5; CDR3aa: CASSYSVAVHTEAFF; CDR3nt: TGTGCCAGCAGTTACTCCGTCGCTGTCCACACTGAAGCTTTCTTT
d_gene: .; abundance: few; j_gene: TRBJ1-2; v_gene: TRBV2; CDR3aa: CASSVQGQGYTF; CDR3nt: TGTGCCAGCAGTGTTCAGGGGCAGGGCTACACCTTC
d_gene: .; abundance: .; j_gene: TRBJ1-1; v_gene: TRBV11-2; CDR3aa: CASSWTSNTEAFF; CDR3nt: TGTGCCAGCAGCTGGACATCGAACACTGAAGCTTTCTTT
d_gene: .; abundance: .; j_gene: TRBJ1-4; v_gene: TRBV5-1; CDR3aa: CASSSSGDEKLFF; CDR3nt: TGCGCCAGCAGCTCCTCGGGGGATGAAAAACTGTTTTTT
d_gene: TRBD1; abundance: .; j_gene: TRBJ1-4; v_gene: TRBV7-9; CDR3aa: CASSLQRTGGGEKLFF; CDR3nt: TGTGCCAGCAGCTTACAGAGGACAGGAGGAGGAGAAAAACTGTTTTTT
d_gene: .; abundance: .; j_gene: TRBJ1-1; v_gene: TRBV5-1; CDR3aa: CASSWAGLENTEAFF; CDR3nt: TGCGCCAGCAGCTGGGCGGGGCTCGAAAACACTGAAGCTTTCTTT
d_gene: TRBD1; abundance: .; j_gene: TRBJ1-2; v_gene: TRBV5-6; CDR3aa: CASSLGLTGNYGYTF; CDR3nt: TGTGCCAGCAGCTTGGGCCTGACAGGGAACTATGGCTACACCTTC
d_gene: TRBD1; abundance: .; j_gene: TRBJ1-1; v_gene: TRBV7-9; CDR3aa: CASSPGQGAGTEAFF; CDR3nt: TGTGCCAGCAGCCCGGGACAGGGGGCGGGCACTGAAGCTTTCTTT
d_gene: TRBD2; abundance: .; j_gene: TRBJ2-7; v_gene: TRBV7-8; CDR3aa: CASSLGGGGSYEQYF; CDR3nt: TGTGCCAGCAGCTTAGGCGGGGGGGGCTCCTACGAGCAGTACTTC
d_gene: TRBD1; abundance: .; j_gene: TRBJ2-1; v_gene: TRBV5-4; CDR3aa: CASSLDRGPYNEQFF; CDR3nt: TGTGCCAGCAGCTTGGACAGGGGACCCTACAATGAGCAGTTCTTC
d_gene: .; abundance: .; j_gene: TRBJ2-7; v_gene: TRBV21-1; CDR3aa: CASSAGQYF; CDR3nt: TGTGCCAGCAGCGCGGGGCAGTACTTC
d_gene: .; abundance: .; j_gene: TRBJ1-5; v_gene: TRBV27; CDR3aa: CASRVTGYSNQPQHF; CDR3nt: TGTGCCAGCAGGGTTACAGGATATAGCAATCAGCCCCAGCATTTT
d_gene: .; abundance: .; j_gene: TRBJ2-2; v_gene: TRBV6-5; CDR3aa: CASRKQGAGELFF; CDR3nt: TGTGCCAGCAGGAAACAGGGAGCCGGGGAGCTGTTTTTT
d_gene: .; abundance: .; j_gene: TRBJ1-1; v_gene: TRBV11-2; CDR3aa: CASHQGVNTEAFF; CDR3nt: TGTGCCAGCCATCAGGGAGTGAACACTGAAGCTTTCTTT
d_gene: .; abundance: .; j_gene: TRBJ2-7; v_gene: TRBV18; CDR3aa: CASSQFPSYEQYF; CDR3nt: TGTGCCAGCTCACAGTTCCCGTCCTACGAGCAGTACTTC
d_gene: .; abundance: .; j_gene: TRBJ1-1; v_gene: TRBV9; CDR3aa: CASSPPGSLNTEAFF; CDR3nt: TGTGCCAGCAGCCCCCCGGGTAGTTTGAACACTGAAGCTTTCTTT